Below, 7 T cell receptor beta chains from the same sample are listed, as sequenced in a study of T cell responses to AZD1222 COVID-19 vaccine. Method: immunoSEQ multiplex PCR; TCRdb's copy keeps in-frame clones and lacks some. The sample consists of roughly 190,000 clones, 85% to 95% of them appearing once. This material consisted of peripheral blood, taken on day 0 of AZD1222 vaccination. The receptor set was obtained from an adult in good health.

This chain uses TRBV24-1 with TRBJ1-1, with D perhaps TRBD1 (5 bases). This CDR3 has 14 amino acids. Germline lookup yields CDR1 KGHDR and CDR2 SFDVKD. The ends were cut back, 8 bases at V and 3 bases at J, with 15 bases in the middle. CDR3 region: CATKPHPGHTEAFF. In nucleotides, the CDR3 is TGTGCCACCAAACCGCACCCAGGGCACACTGAAGCTTTCTTT.

The CDR3 DNA follows: TGTGCCAGCAGCTTATTCGGGACACTTGACGGCTACACCTTC. The encoded protein is CASSLFGTLDGYTF. This chain uses TRBV7-9 with TRBJ1-2; a weak D match, TRBD1 (6 bases). Germline V CDR1 and CDR2: SEHNR, FQNEAQ (reference sequence). The CDR3 contains 14 residues. Trimming took off 2 bases at V and 8 bases at J, with 15 bases between the two ends.

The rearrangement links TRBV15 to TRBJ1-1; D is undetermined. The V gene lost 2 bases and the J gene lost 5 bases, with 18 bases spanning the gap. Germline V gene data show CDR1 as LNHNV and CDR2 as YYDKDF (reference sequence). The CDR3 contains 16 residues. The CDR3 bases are TGTGCCACCAGCAGACACCCCGCGAGAGGGATAACTGAAGCTTTCTTT. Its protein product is CATSRHPARGITEAFF.

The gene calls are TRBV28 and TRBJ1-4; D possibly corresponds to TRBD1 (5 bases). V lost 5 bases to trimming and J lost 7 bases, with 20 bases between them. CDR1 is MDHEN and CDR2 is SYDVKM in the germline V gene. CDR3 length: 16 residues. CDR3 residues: CASSHRTGVSGEKLFF. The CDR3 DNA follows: TGTGCCAGCAGTCACCGGACGGGGGTCAGTGGTGAAAAACTGTTTTTT.

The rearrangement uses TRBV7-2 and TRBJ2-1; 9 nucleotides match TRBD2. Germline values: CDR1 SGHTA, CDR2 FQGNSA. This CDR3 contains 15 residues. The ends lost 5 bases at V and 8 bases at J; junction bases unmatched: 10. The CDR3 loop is CASSQRGGGADEQFF. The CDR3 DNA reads TGTGCCAGCAGCCAACGGGGCGGGGGGGCTGATGAGCAGTTCTTC.

The CDR3: CASSLNQGRLNTEAFF. CDR3 DNA: TGTGCCAGCAGCTTAAATCAGGGGCGACTGAACACTGAAGCTTTCTTT. The V gene is TRBV7-2, the J gene TRBJ1-1; tentatively, D is TRBD1 (6 bases). Per germline, CDR1 SGHTA and CDR2 FQGNSA. Trimming removed 2 bases at V and 0 bases at J, with 13 bases between. The CDR3 consists of 16 residues. Based on the CDR3 plus reference TRBV7-2 and TRBJ1-1, the full variable domain is GAGVSQSPSNKVTEKGKDVELRCDPISGHTALYWYRQSLGQGLEFLIYFQGNSAPDKSGLPSDRFSAERTGGSVSTLTIQRTQQEDSAVYLCASSLNQGRLNTEAFFGQGTRLTVV.

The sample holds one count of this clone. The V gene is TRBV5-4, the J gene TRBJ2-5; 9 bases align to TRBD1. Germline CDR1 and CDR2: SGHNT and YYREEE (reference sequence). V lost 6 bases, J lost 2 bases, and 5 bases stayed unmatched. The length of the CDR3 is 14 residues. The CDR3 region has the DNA TGTGCCAGCACCCAAGGGACAGGGCAAGAGACCCAGTACTTC. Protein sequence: CASTQGTGQETQYF.